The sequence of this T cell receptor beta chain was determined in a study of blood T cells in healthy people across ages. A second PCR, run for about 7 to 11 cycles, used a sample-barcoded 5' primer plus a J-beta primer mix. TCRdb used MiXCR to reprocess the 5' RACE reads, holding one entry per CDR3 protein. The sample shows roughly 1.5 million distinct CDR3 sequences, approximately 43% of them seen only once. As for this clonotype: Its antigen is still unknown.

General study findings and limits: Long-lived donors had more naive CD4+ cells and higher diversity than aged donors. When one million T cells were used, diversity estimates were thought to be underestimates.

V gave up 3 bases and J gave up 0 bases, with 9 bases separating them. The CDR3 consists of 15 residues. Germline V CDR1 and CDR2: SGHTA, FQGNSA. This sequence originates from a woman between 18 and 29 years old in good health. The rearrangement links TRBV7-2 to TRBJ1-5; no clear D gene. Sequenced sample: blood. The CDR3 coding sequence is TGTGCCAGCAGCTTTTCGGGCCTTAGCAATCAGCCCCAGCATTTT. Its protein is CASSFSGLSNQPQHF. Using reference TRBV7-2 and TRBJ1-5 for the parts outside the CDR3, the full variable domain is GAGVSQSPSNKVTEKGKDVELRCDPISGHTALYWYRQSLGQGLEFLIYFQGNSAPDKSGLPSDRFSAERTGGSVSTLTIQRTQQEDSAVYLCASSFSGLSNQPQHFGDGTRLSIL.